Below, one TCR beta chain is given with its context. Its antigen is unidentified. The data originate from a study of monozygotic twins with inflammatory bowel disease. Researchers collected 2 to 2.5 ml of blood per donor. TCRdb reprocessed the 5' RACE reads and reports one entry per CDR3 protein, with no DNA. The sample totals some 190,000 distinct CDR3 sequences; its top ten clones hold approximately 7.7%. Study-wide results and limits: Clonotype sharing was lower in IBD patients than healthy twins, most markedly with disease activity.

The sample was blood. The receptor was isolated from a human donor with ulcerative colitis or Crohn's disease, or a healthy co-twin of an affected twin (not recorded which).

The CDR3 here is CSVEAQMVAFF. The rearrangement uses TRBV29-1 and TRBJ1-1. Germline V gives CDR1 SQVTM, CDR2 ANQGSEA. This CDR3 has 11 amino acids.